A single sample gave rise to the 16 T cell receptor beta chains below, sequenced in a study of cytomegalovirus exposure and HLA in healthy donors. PCR used 60 Vbeta primers and 13 Jbeta primers. Clones were read by immunoSEQ multiplex PCR, and TCRdb kept only the in-frame ones, dropping some. The sample records roughly 190,000 clones, about four fifths being singletons. Input material: PBMCs. These receptors originate from a young man in good health and CMV-seronegative.

This clone was seen a few times. The J gene is TRBJ2-3, the V gene TRBV4-3, with 12 nucleotides matching TRBD2. The CDR3 has 18 amino acids. Germline CDR1 and CDR2: LGHNA and YSLEER. Unmatched junction bases numbered 10, after V lost 1 base and J lost 5 bases. The CDR3 is CASSQGTSGMIMRDTQYF. CDR3 bases: TGCGCCAGCAGCCAAGGGACTAGCGGGATGATTATGCGAGATACGCAGTATTTT.

The rearrangement links TRBV10-3 to TRBJ2-7; TRBD1 might be the D (5 bases). The CDR3 sequence is 12 residues long. From germline, CDR1 is ENHRY and CDR2 SYGVKD. Trimming removed 9 bases at V and 2 bases at J, with 11 bases between. CDR3 sequence reads: CAIARVAYEQYF. CDR3 bases: TGTGCCATTGCCAGGGTGGCCTACGAGCAGTACTTC.

V gene TRBV5-1 combines with J gene TRBJ1-1; D remains ambiguous. Germline V gives CDR1 SGHRS, CDR2 YFSETQ. V was trimmed by 4 bases and J by 1 base, leaving 14 bases between them. There are 15 residues in the CDR3. The CDR3 region is CASSPVEVTNTEAFF. The CDR3 DNA reads TGCGCCAGCAGCCCCGTAGAGGTCACGAACACTGAAGCTTTCTTT.

This chain connects TRBV7-2 to TRBJ2-2; D might be TRBD1 (5 bases). V lost 0 bases to trimming and J lost 2 bases, with 10 bases between them. Germline V gives CDR1 SGHTA, CDR2 FQGNSA. This CDR3 has 16 residues. CDR3 nucleotides: TGTGCCAGCAGCTTAGCGCCGCAGGGTAACACCGGGGAGCTGTTTTTT. Encoded protein: CASSLAPQGNTGELFF. The complete variable domain, with remaining parts taken from reference TRBV7-2 and TRBJ2-2, reads GAGVSQSPSNKVTEKGKDVELRCDPISGHTALYWYRQSLGQGLEFLIYFQGNSAPDKSGLPSDRFSAERTGGSVSTLTIQRTQQEDSAVYLCASSLAPQGNTGELFFGEGSRLTVL.

The chain carries TRBV7-8 and TRBJ2-3; TRBD2 agrees at 8 bases. Unmatched junction bases numbered 11, after V lost 5 bases and J lost 4 bases. The CDR3 spans 16 residues. CDR1 and CDR2 from the germline V gene are SGHVS and FQNEAQ. The CDR3 region has the DNA TGTGCCAGCAGCCCGTTAGCGGGGAGGGCCGCAGATACGCAGTATTTT. It translates to CASSPLAGRAADTQYF. The variable domain in full, with the rest retrieved from reference TRBV7-8 and TRBJ2-3, is GAGVSQSPRYKVAKRGQDVALRCDPISGHVSLFWYQQALGQGPEFLTYFQNEAQLDKSGLPSDRFFAERPEGSVSTLKIQRTQQEDSAVYLCASSPLAGRAADTQYFGPGTRLTVL.

The chain combines TRBV7-2 with TRBJ1-3, with TRBD1 as a possible D gene (6 bases). Germline V gene data show CDR1 as SGHTA and CDR2 as FQGNSA. The V end was cut by 3 bases, the J end by 2 bases, with 14 bases between. This CDR3 comprises 16 residues. The CDR3 region is CASSFSPGQTGNTIYF. CDR3 sequence (DNA): TGTGCCAGCAGCTTTTCCCCAGGACAGACTGGAAACACCATATATTTT.

The chain uses TRBV11-2 and TRBJ2-1; maybe TRBD2 (6 bases). There are 13 residues in the CDR3. The ends were cut back, 4 bases at V and 7 bases at J, with 11 bases in the middle. Germline CDR1 SGHAT, CDR2 FQNNGV. CDR3 sequence (DNA): TGTGCCAGCAGCTCGTGGGAGGTTAATGAGCAGTTCTTC. Protein sequence: CASSSWEVNEQFF.

The chain combines TRBV29-1 with TRBJ1-1; D possibly corresponds to TRBD1 (5 bases). Per germline, CDR1 SQVTM and CDR2 ANQGSEA. The V end was cut by 5 bases, the J end by 4 bases, with 14 bases between. The CDR3 contains 13 residues. The CDR3 loop reads CSVLFAQGTEAFF. The CDR3 coding sequence is TGCAGCGTTTTATTCGCGCAGGGCACTGAAGCTTTCTTT.

This clone was observed a single time. This chain links TRBV7-9 with TRBJ2-3, with 7 bases lining up with TRBD1. Germline V gene lookup returns CDR1 SEHNR and CDR2 FQNEAQ (reference sequence). V was pared by 5 bases and J by 5 bases, with 10 bases of the junction left unmatched. This CDR3 region has 15 residues. CDR3 coding DNA: TGTGCCAGCAGCAACCGGGACAGCGCGAGAGATACGCAGTATTTT. Its protein is CASSNRDSARDTQYF.

The V and J genes are TRBV7-9 and TRBJ2-7; weak D call: TRBD1 (6 bases). The CDR3 sequence is 15 residues long. Germline V lookup: CDR1 SEHNR, CDR2 FQNEAQ (reference sequence). The V gene lost 4 bases and the J gene lost 0 bases, with 13 bases spanning the gap. CDR3 sequence (DNA): TGTGCCAGCAGCTCTGCCGGGACATACTCCTACGAGCAGTACTTC. Residues: CASSSAGTYSYEQYF.

This clone appeared a single time. The V gene is TRBV2, the J gene TRBJ2-5, with D uncertain. Looked up from germline, CDR1 is SNHLY and CDR2 is FYNNEI. This CDR3 spans 12 amino acids. V lost 2 bases to trimming and J lost 4 bases, with 5 bases between them. Here the CDR3 reads CASSELVETQYF. In DNA form, the CDR3 reads TGTGCCAGCAGTGAACTAGTAGAGACCCAGTACTTC.

For this clone: The identical CDR3 is also encoded by other nucleotide sequences in the sample. V and J are TRBV7-8 and TRBJ2-7; D gene uncertain. The CDR3 runs 11 residues. Germline CDR1 reads SGHVS; CDR2 reads FQNEAQ. Trimming removed 6 bases at V and 2 bases at J, with 5 bases between. The CDR3 loop reads CASSSTYEQYF. The CDR3 coding sequence is TGTGCCAGCAGTTCTACCTACGAGCAGTACTTC.

The chain employs TRBV5-4 and TRBJ2-7, with 8 nucleotides matching TRBD2. The trim removed 0 bases at V and 0 bases at J, leaving 5 bases unmatched. Per germline, CDR1 SGHNT and CDR2 YYREEE (reference sequence). The length of the CDR3 is 16 residues. In nucleotides, the CDR3 is TGTGCCAGCAGCTTGGATCGCGGGAGGAGCTCCTACGAGCAGTACTTC. Translation gives CASSLDRGRSSYEQYF. Together with reference TRBV5-4 and TRBJ2-7, the CDR3 gives the full variable domain: ETGVTQSPTHLIKTRGQQVTLRCSSQSGHNTVSWYQQALGQGPQFIFQYYREEENGRGNFPPRFSGLQFPNYSSELNVNALELDDSALYLCASSLDRGRSSYEQYFGPGTRLTVT.

In its sample, this clone was seen once. The chain combines TRBV30 with TRBJ2-5, with a possible D match to TRBD2 (6 bases). CDR3 size: 14 residues. The V end was cut by 0 bases, the J end by 5 bases, with 13 bases between. Per germline, CDR1 GTSNPN and CDR2 SVGIG (reference sequence). CDR3 loop: CAWSVGGAGETQYF. Here the CDR3 DNA reads TGTGCCTGGAGTGTAGGCGGGGCAGGGGAGACCCAGTACTTC.

This clone occurred once. The chain has TRBV5-6 and TRBJ2-5; TRBD2 might be the D (5 bases). The CDR3 is 15 residues long. The V end lost 0 bases, the J end lost 5 bases, and 14 bases lay between the germline ends. Germline CDR1 SGHDT, CDR2 YYEEEE. CDR3 nucleotide sequence: TGTGCCAGCAGCTTGGTGGAGGCCCGGATGGAGACCCAGTACTTC. This sequence encodes CASSLVEARMETQYF.

V is TRBV6-1 and J is TRBJ2-5; the D gene is possibly TRBD1 (6 bases). Germline assignment: CDR1 MNHNS and CDR2 SASEGT. Trimming left V 2 bases short and J 2 bases short, with 21 bases between. CDR3 size: 18 residues. In nucleotides, the CDR3 is TGTGCCAGCAGTGAATCCCCGGCTGGACTGAGGGGGCAAGAGACCCAGTACTTC. Translated, it gives CASSESPAGLRGQETQYF.